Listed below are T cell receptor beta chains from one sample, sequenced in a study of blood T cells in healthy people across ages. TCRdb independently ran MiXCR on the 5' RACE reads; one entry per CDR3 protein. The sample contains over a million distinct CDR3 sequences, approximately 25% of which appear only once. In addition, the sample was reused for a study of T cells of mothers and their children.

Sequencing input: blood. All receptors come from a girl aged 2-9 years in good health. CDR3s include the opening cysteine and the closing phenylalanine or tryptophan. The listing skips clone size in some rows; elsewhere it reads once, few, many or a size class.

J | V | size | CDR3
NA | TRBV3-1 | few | CASSLRTSRSYTYEQYF
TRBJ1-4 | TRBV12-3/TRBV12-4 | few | CASSYGTAEKLFF
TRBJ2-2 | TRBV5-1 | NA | CASSLARDRAELFF
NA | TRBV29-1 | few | CSVEDGGLGGKYEQYF
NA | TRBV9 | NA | CASSRRLAGGHNEQFF
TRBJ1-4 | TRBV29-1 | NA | CSVETGSDEKLFF
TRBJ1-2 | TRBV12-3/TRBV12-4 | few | CATDTGKRGYGYTF
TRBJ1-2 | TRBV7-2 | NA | CASSAEGQGAGYTF
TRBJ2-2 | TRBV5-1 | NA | CASSSLGGELFF
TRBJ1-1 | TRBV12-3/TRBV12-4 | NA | CASRRQGREAFF
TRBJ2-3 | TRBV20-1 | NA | CSARASGGTLAQYF
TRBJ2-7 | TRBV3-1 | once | CASSQSSGMAYEQYF
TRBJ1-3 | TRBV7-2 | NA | CASSPGTARNTIYF
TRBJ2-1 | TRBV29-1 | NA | CSARIGGNEQFF
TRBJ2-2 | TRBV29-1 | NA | CSVAFSVRQGEDTGELFF
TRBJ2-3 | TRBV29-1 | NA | CSVGRSGTDTQYF
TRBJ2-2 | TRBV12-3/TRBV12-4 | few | CASSPRGSVTGELFF
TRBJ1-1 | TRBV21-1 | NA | CASSKARAGGCTEAFF
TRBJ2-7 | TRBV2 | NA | CASVEYSYEQYF
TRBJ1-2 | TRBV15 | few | CATSRGDNPGGYTF
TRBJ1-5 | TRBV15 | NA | CATSRDGGQWNQPQHF
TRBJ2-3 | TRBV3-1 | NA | CASSQQPGQGADTQYF
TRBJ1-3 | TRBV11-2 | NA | CASSLTGATNTIYF
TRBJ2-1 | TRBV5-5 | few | CASSLVASRALYNEQFF
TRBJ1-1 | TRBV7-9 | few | CASSLGGRGNTEAFF
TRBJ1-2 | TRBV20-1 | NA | CSARDGRTAEGYTF
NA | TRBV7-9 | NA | CASSLTPDYEQYF
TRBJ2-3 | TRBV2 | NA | CASKDSTKGFTQYF
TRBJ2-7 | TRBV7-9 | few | CASSAPTSGAGEQYF
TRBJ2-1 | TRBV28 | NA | CASSFPLRLAGGPNNEQFF
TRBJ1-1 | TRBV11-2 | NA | CASSLDKRNDPCTLNTEAFF
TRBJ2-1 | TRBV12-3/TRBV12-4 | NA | CASSLTFPGLAGYNEQFF
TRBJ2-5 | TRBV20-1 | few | CSARDLPRGLSEEQYF
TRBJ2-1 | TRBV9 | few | CASSSFSGLHNEQFF
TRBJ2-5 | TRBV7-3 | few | CASSPGTGTGGETQYF
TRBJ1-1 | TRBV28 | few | CASSLDTGKAFF
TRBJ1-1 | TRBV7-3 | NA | CASSLTWWGFAEAFF
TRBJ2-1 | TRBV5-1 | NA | CASAQTSGRVNEQFF
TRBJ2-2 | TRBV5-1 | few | CASSSGPSRAGELFF
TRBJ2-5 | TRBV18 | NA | CASSRGTGRQETQYF
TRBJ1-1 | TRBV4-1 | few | CASSQAPGPMNTEAFF